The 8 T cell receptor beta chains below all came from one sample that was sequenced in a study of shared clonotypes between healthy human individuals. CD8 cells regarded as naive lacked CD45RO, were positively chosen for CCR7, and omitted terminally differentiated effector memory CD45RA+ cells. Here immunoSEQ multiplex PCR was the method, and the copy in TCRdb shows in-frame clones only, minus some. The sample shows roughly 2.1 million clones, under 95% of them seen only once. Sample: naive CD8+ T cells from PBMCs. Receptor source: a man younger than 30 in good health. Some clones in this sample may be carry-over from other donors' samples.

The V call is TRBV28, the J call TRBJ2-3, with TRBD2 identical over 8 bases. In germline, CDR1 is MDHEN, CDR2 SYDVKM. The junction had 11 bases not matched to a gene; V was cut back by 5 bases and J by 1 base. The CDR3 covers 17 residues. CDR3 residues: CASSPLATSGRTDTQYF. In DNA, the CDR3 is TGTGCCAGCAGTCCCCTTGCTACTAGCGGCCGCACAGATACGCAGTATTTT.

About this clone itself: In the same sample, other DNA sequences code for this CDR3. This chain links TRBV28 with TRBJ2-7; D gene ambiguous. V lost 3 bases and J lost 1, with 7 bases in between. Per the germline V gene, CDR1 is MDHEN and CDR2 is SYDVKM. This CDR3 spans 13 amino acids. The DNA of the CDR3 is TGTGCCAGCAGTTTGTACGCTTCCTACGAGCAGTACTTC. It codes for CASSLYASYEQYF.

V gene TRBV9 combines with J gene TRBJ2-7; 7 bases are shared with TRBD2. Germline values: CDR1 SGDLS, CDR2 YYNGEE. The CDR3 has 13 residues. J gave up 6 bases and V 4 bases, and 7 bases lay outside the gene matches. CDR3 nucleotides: TGTGCCAGCAGCCCCTTCGGGGAGGGCGAGCAGTACTTC. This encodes CASSPFGEGEQYF. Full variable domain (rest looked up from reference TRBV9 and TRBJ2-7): DSGVTQTPKHLITATGQRVTLRCSPRSGDLSVYWYQQSLDQGLQFLIQYYNGEERAKGNILERFSAQQFPDLHSELNLSSLELGDSALYFCASSPFGEGEQYFGPGTRLTVT.

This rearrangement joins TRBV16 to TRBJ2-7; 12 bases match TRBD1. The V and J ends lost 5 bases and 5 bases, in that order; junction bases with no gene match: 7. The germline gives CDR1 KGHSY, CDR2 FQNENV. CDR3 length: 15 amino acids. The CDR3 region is CASSVGTGGGDEQYF. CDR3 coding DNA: TGTGCCAGCAGCGTGGGGACAGGGGGCGGCGACGAGCAGTACTTC.

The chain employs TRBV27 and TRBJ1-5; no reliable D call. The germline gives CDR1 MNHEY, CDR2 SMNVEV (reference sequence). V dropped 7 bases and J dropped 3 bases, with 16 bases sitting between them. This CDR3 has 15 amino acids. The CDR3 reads CASNTLADFNQPQHF. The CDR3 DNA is TGTGCCAGCAATACCCTGGCAGACTTCAATCAGCCCCAGCATTTT.

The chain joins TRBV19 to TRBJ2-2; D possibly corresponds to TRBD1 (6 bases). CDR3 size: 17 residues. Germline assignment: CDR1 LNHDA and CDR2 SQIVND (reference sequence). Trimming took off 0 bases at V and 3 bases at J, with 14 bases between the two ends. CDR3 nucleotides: TGTGCCAGTAGTATAGATCTATGGGGGCGGTACACCGGGGAGCTGTTTTTT. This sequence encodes CASSIDLWGRYTGELFF.

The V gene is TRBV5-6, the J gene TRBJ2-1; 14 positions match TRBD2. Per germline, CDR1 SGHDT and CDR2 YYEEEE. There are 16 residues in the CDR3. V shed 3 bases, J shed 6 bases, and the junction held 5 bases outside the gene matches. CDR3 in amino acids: CASSWPGLAGANEQFF. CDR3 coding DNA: TGTGCCAGCAGCTGGCCGGGACTAGCGGGAGCCAATGAGCAGTTCTTC.

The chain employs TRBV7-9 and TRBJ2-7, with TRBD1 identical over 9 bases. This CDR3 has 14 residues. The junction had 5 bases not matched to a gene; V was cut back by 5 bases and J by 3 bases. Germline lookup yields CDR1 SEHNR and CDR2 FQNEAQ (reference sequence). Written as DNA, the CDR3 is TGTGCCAGCAGCCCCGTGGACAGGGGCTACGAGCAGTACTTC. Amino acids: CASSPVDRGYEQYF.